This T cell receptor (beta chain) came from a study of OX40 agonist ivuxolimab in advanced cancers. Study findings and constraints: Averaging showed that CD8+ T cells had more expanded clones than CD4+ did. Doses of 0.1 to 3.0 mg/kg were accompanied by clonal expansion of CD4+ and CD8+ blood T cells by week 6.

V was clipped by 10 bases and J by 2 bases; unmatched bases: 5. This CDR3 spans 13 amino acids. The germline gives CDR1 MDHEN, CDR2 SYDVKM. Remarks on this clone: Its antigen is as yet unknown.

The protocol was immunoSEQ multiplex PCR, while the TCRdb copy is restricted to in-frame clones and leaves out a portion. The data contain more than 50,000 clones, 85% of them singletons. Patients were excluded for autoimmune disease history or systemic immunosuppression. Blood sampling was done at baseline, cycle 4 day 1, and cycle 7 day 1. This clonotype originated in an adult with an advanced solid tumor such as melanoma, head and neck, liver or kidney cancer. The chain joins TRBV28 to TRBJ2-5; 9 bases map to TRBD2. This specimen consisted of CD4+ or CD8+ T cells sorted from blood, obtained in a trial of the OX40 agonist ivuxolimab. CDR3 sequence (DNA): TGTGCCACTCGACTAGCGGTACAAGAGACCCAGTACTTC. Its translation is CATRLAVQETQYF.